The clone carrying this T cell receptor (beta chain) was recorded at least ten times. Its antigen is not identified. The data stem from a study of naive and memory T cell subsets. Study-level results: Higher TCR numbers at tuberculin sites reflect T cell infiltration, per interpretation. TCR transcript changes with activation or differentiation may affect this RNA method. TCRs were reportedly recovered from both biopsy types, mostly tuberculin test sites.

The CDR3 consists of 15 residues. Germline CDR1 is LGHDT and CDR2 is YNNKEL (reference sequence). V lost 4 bases and J lost 8, with 20 bases in between. Specified treatment: skin biopsy from PPD injection site in Mantoux-positive individual. The library had UMIs added by 3' ligation of an oligonucleotide to TCR cDNA. Four PCR rounds used nested alpha and beta constant region primers plus the SP2 primer. TCRdb re-analysed the UMI-ligation and nested PCR reads in MiXCR, keeping a single row per CDR3 protein. The sample has about 24,000 distinct CDR3 sequences; approximately 6.5% are singletons. The clonotype was recovered from an adult in good health. The rearrangement links TRBV3-1 to TRBJ1-1, with TRBD1 as a possible D gene (6 bases). Here the sequenced sample was skin, taken from a tuberculin skin test site. The CDR3 region is CASSRGSQGTGEAFF. The CDR3, as DNA: TGTGCCAGCAGCCGAGGATCCCAGGGAACAGGGGAAGCTTTCTTT.